These 5 T cell receptor beta chains came from one sample sequenced in a study of blood T cell repertoires in COVID-19. Profiled with immunoSEQ multiplex PCR; TCRdb holds only in-frame clones, not every one. The sample has under 150,000 clones, 76% seen once. Sequenced sample: peripheral blood. The receptors were gathered from a man aged 55-75 years with acute or convalescent COVID-19.

The rearrangement uses TRBV4-2 and TRBJ2-7; 9 bases agree with TRBD1. This CDR3 is 13 amino acids long. V lost 4 bases to trimming and J lost 3 bases; unmatched junction nucleotides: 1. Per germline, CDR1 LGHNA and CDR2 YNFKEQ. CDR3 residues: CASSRGQGYEQYF. Here the CDR3 DNA reads TGTGCCAGCAGCCGGGGACAGGGCTACGAGCAGTACTTC.

The genes are TRBV28 and TRBJ2-7; possible D gene TRBD1, 6 bases. The CDR3 is 15 amino acids. The ends were cut back, 5 bases at V and 2 bases at J, with 16 bases in the middle. The V gene's germline CDR1 is MDHEN and CDR2 SYDVKM. As DNA, the CDR3 is TGTGCCAGCAGTCCACTCAGGGGTAGGGCCTACGAGCAGTACTTC. This codes for CASSPLRGRAYEQYF. The whole variable domain, remainder taken from reference TRBV28 and TRBJ2-7, is DVKVTQSSRYLVKRTGEKVFLECVQDMDHENMFWYRQDPGLGLRLIYFSYDVKMKEKGDIPEGYSVSREKKERFSLILESASTNQTSMYLCASSPLRGRAYEQYFGPGTRLTVT.

V usage is TRBV18 and J usage is TRBJ2-2, with D unresolved. Germline V CDR1 and CDR2: KGHSH, LQKENI. V lost 3 bases to trimming and J lost 7 bases, with 9 bases between them. This CDR3 has 13 residues. The CDR3 coding sequence is TGTGCCAGCTCACCTCCAAATCACGGGGAGCTGTTTTTT. Protein: CASSPPNHGELFF.

V is TRBV18 and J is TRBJ2-7, with D possibly matching TRBD1 (6 bases). Trimming took off 1 base at V and 2 bases at J, with 9 bases between the two ends. The CDR3 is 14 residues long. The V gene's germline CDR1 is KGHSH and CDR2 LQKENI. The CDR3: CASSPQGDAYEQYF. The CDR3 DNA reads TGTGCCAGCTCACCACAGGGGGACGCCTACGAGCAGTACTTC.

CDR3 bases: TGTGCCAGCAGCGACCCCCCCAACAGGGTCCCAGATACGCAGTATTTT. This gives the protein CASSDPPNRVPDTQYF. The genes are TRBV9 and TRBJ2-3, with D maybe TRBD1 (6 bases). Germline values: CDR1 SGDLS, CDR2 YYNGEE. Between the trimmed V and J ends, which lost 3 bases and 4 bases, there was a span of 18 bases. The CDR3 has 16 amino acids.